This T cell receptor beta chain was obtained from a study of OX40 agonist ivuxolimab in advanced cancers. Assay: immunoSEQ multiplex PCR; the TCRdb copy retains only in-frame clones and omits some. The sample holds 99,000 or so clones, approximately 95% seen once. Germline trimming cut 5 bases from V and 8 bases from J; bases unmatched to any gene: 25. Germline CDR1 LNHDA, CDR2 SQIVND (reference sequence). The CDR3 has 21 amino acids. The V gene is TRBV19, the J gene TRBJ2-1; 12 nucleotides agree with TRBD2. The specimen was CD4+ or CD8+ T cells sorted from blood, collected in a trial of the OX40 agonist ivuxolimab. This clonotype was sampled from an adult with an advanced solid tumor such as melanoma, head and neck, liver or kidney cancer. CDR3 region: CASSWVVGTAPRLAGDDEQFF. CDR3 nucleotides: TGTGCCAGTAGTTGGGTCGTTGGGACAGCGCCCCGACTAGCGGGAGACGATGAGCAGTTCTTC.